This entry is about one T cell receptor (beta chain). Its antigen is unidentified. TCRbeta library preparation incorporated unique molecular identifiers. TCRdb re-called the PCR reads through MiXCR, storing one row per CDR3 protein. Of about 980,000 distinct CDR3 sequences listed, about 30% are singletons. The J segment lost 6 bases and the V segment lost 9 bases, leaving 10 bases of the junction unmatched. Per the germline V gene, CDR1 is SNHLY and CDR2 is FYNNEI. The CDR3 is 16 residues long. The data originate from a study of T-cell reconstitution after alpha-beta-depleted transplantation in children. Findings and limits, study-wide: Expanded clones from the graft, numbering several hundred, reportedly supplied alpha-beta T cells about two months after transplant.

The chain employs TRBV2 and TRBJ2-6, with 11 nucleotides matching TRBD1. The sequence was collected from a boy younger than two who had a stem cell transplant for SCID, so the T cells may come from the graft donor. The material was PBMCs, mostly from graft donor cells, obtained 360 days after TCRalphabeta/CD19-depleted stem cell transplant. DNA of the CDR3: TGTGCCAGTCGGGACAGGGGGATGTCGGTGGCCAACGTCCTGACTTTC. It is translated as CASRDRGMSVANVLTF.